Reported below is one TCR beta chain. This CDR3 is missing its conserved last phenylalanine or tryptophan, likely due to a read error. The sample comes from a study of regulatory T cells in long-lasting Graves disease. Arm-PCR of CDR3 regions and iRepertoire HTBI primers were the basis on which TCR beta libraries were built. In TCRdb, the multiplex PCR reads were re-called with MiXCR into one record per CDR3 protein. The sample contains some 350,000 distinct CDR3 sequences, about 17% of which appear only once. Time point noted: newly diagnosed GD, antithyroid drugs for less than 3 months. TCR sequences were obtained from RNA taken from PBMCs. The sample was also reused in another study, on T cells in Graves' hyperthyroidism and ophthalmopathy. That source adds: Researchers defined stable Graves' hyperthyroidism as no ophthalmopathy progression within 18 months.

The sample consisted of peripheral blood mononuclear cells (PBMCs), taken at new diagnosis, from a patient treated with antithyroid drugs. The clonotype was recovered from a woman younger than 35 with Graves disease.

CDR3 region: CAWSAVQSGELFL. CDR3 coding DNA: TGTGCCTGGAGCGCGGTGCAATCCGGGGAGCTGTTTCTT. The chain has TRBV30 and TRBJ2-2, with unresolved D. Trimming removed 3 bases at V and 6 bases at J, with 11 bases between. This CDR3 comprises 13 residues. The germline V gene encodes CDR1 GTSNPN and CDR2 SVGIG (reference sequence).